This T cell receptor (beta chain) was identified in a study of response to subunit inactivated influenza vaccine. This clonotype was detected only a few times. Its antigen is currently unknown. One entry per CDR3 protein results from TCRdb running MiXCR on the RT-PCR reads. The sample holds approximately 700,000 distinct CDR3 sequences; approximately 14% are singletons and the top ten take approximately 10%. The germline gives CDR1 SGDLS, CDR2 YYNGEE. Unmatched junction bases numbered 13, after V lost 3 bases and J lost 5 bases. The CDR3 spans 16 residues. Notes on the study in general: A suggestion made by the authors is that each seasonal influenza vaccination recruits few new T cells.

The chain combines TRBV9 with TRBJ2-5, with 7 positions matching TRBD2. The source material was PBMCs from blood, sampled about 13 days after vaccination. The source of this sequence is a man between 50 and 59 years old who received an inactivated influenza vaccine. CDR3 residues: CASSASSGSVGETQYF. CDR3 in DNA: TGTGCCAGCAGCGCGAGTAGCGGGTCTGTGGGGGAGACCCAGTACTTC.